The next 19 T cell receptor beta chains were all read from a single sample in a study of T cell responses to AZD1222 COVID-19 vaccine. Measured with immunoSEQ multiplex PCR; TCRdb has only the in-frame clones, and not every one. The data hold about 150,000 clones, with around 90% observed a single time. This specimen consisted of peripheral blood, obtained 28 days after the second AZD1222 dose. Receptor source: an adult who received the AZD1222 COVID-19 vaccine.

This chain uses TRBV5-1 with TRBJ1-2, with D hard to call. This CDR3 is built from 14 residues. Germline CDR1 SGHRS, CDR2 YFSETQ. With 4 bases removed from V and 4 bases from J, the gap between germline ends came to 14 bases. CDR3 sequence: CASSPGVSVYGYTF. DNA of the CDR3: TGCGCCAGCAGCCCTGGAGTGTCCGTCTATGGCTACACCTTC.

This chain connects TRBV4-2 to TRBJ1-1; D unresolved. V lost 0 bases to trimming and J lost 8 bases, with 10 bases between them. Germline V gives CDR1 LGHNA, CDR2 YNFKEQ. This CDR3 is 13 amino acids long. The CDR3 protein is CASSQDLGGEAFF. The CDR3 nucleotides read TGTGCCAGCAGCCAAGATCTGGGTGGGGAAGCTTTCTTT.

The chain couples TRBV3-1 (or the pseudogene TRBV3-2) to TRBJ2-7; D perhaps matches TRBD1 (6 bases). The germline CDR1 and CDR2 sequences are LGHDT and YNNKEL (reference sequence). V dropped 4 bases and J dropped 7 bases, with 17 bases sitting between them. This CDR3 has 14 residues. Written as DNA, the CDR3 is TGTGCCAGCAGCCTACCGGGCCCGAGGGGGGAGCAGTACTTC. It translates to CASSLPGPRGEQYF.

The chain links TRBV5-6 to TRBJ1-1, with D perhaps TRBD1 (5 bases). V dropped 0 bases and J dropped 6 bases, with 12 bases sitting between them. CDR1 and CDR2 (germline): SGHDT, YYEEEE. The CDR3 sequence is 14 residues long. The CDR3 DNA is TGTGCCAGCAGCTTGGGGGGCGACAGCTCTGAAGCTTTCTTT. Its protein product is CASSLGGDSSEAFF.

J is TRBJ2-5 and V is TRBV10-3, with 7 bases aligning to TRBD2. The trim removed 8 bases at V and 5 bases at J, leaving 2 bases unmatched. This CDR3 has 11 amino acids. Germline V gene lookup returns CDR1 ENHRY and CDR2 SYGVKD. The CDR3 sequence: CAIQGGETQYF. Here the CDR3 DNA reads TGTGCCATCCAGGGAGGGGAGACCCAGTACTTC.

This clone was detected only a few times. The rearrangement uses TRBV7-3 and TRBJ2-4; 9 bases match TRBD1. The CDR3 sequence is 13 residues long. Germline-derived CDR1 and CDR2 are SGHTA and FQGTGA. The junction had 3 bases not matched to a gene; V was cut back by 0 bases and J by 12 bases. CDR3 coding DNA: TGTGCCAGCAGCTTAACGGACAGGGGTGATCAGTACTTC. Protein sequence: CASSLTDRGDQYF.

V gene TRBV11-2 combines with J gene TRBJ1-1; D unclear. Trimming shortened V by 3 bases and J by 1 base, and 12 bases separated the two germline ends. The CDR3 runs to 15 residues. Germline V gives CDR1 SGHAT, CDR2 FQNNGV. CDR3 coding DNA: TGTGCCAGCAGCTTGTCTCGGACGGCGAACACTGAAGCTTTCTTT. Translation gives CASSLSRTANTEAFF.

V usage is TRBV29-1 and J usage is TRBJ1-1, with a tentative D call TRBD1 (5 bases). From germline, CDR1 is SQVTM and CDR2 ANQGSEA. V lost 2 bases and J lost 1, with 8 bases in between. The CDR3 runs 13 residues. CDR3 protein: CSVERQSNTEAFF. Here the CDR3 DNA reads TGCAGCGTTGAAAGACAGTCGAACACTGAAGCTTTCTTT. The full variable domain, its missing parts supplied by reference TRBV29-1 and TRBJ1-1, is SAVISQKPSRDICQRGTSLTIQCQVDSQVTMMFWYRQQPGQSLTLIATANQGSEATYESGFVIDKFPISRPNLTFSTLTVSNMSPEDSSIYLCSVERQSNTEAFFGQGTRLTVV.

The J gene is TRBJ1-5, the V gene TRBV6-5; 7 bases are a match to TRBD1. The CDR3 spans 14 residues. Germline assignment: CDR1 MNHEY and CDR2 SVGAGI. V shed 6 bases and J 4 bases; nucleotides not matched to a gene: 6. CDR3 in amino acids: CASSPDRANQPQHF. The CDR3 DNA reads TGTGCCAGCAGCCCCGACAGGGCTAATCAGCCCCAGCATTTT.

J is TRBJ2-1 and V is TRBV10-3; D may be TRBD2 (6 bases). Trimming removed 2 bases from V and 5 bases from J, with 13 bases in between. The CDR3 runs 15 residues. Germline CDR1 reads ENHRY; CDR2 reads SYGVKD. The CDR3 nucleotides are TGTGCCATCAGTGAGAAAGAGGGGAGGAACAATGAGCAGTTCTTC. Translation: CAISEKEGRNNEQFF.

This chain uses TRBV5-4 with TRBJ1-2; D is uncertain. Germline V gives CDR1 SGHNT, CDR2 YYREEE (reference sequence). V was trimmed by 3 bases and J by 0 bases, leaving 9 bases between them. This CDR3 has 14 amino acids. The CDR3 spells CASSYSGSNYGYTF. The DNA of the CDR3 is TGTGCCAGCAGCTATAGCGGTTCTAACTATGGCTACACCTTC.

The CDR3 reads CASSHPQGTGIPPLHF. The CDR3 DNA reads as TGTGCCAGCAGCCACCCCCAGGGGACAGGGATTCCACCCCTCCACTTT. The chain uses TRBV3-1 (or the pseudogene TRBV3-2) and TRBJ1-6, with TRBD1 identical over 9 bases. This CDR3 contains 16 residues. After removal of 3 bases from V and 11 bases from J, the junction contained 11 bases not matched to a gene. Germline assignment: CDR1 LGHDT and CDR2 YNNKEL (reference sequence).

This clone was seen once. J is TRBJ1-2 and V is TRBV2; D remains unclear. CDR1 and CDR2 from the germline V gene are SNHLY and FYNNEI. Trimming removed 4 bases at V and 4 bases at J, with 10 bases between. There are 13 residues in the CDR3. The CDR3 region has the DNA TGTGCCAGCAGTGTATCTCCAGTCTATGGCTACACCTTC. It specifies CASSVSPVYGYTF.

The chain links TRBV6-1 to TRBJ2-2; D may be TRBD2 (5 bases). Germline values: CDR1 MNHNS, CDR2 SASEGT. V dropped 0 bases and J dropped 4 bases, with 15 bases sitting between them. This CDR3 spans 17 amino acids. CDR3 region: CASSEAPVGRGTGELFF. The CDR3 DNA reads as TGTGCCAGCAGTGAAGCTCCTGTAGGACGGGGCACCGGGGAGCTGTTTTTT.

The chain combines TRBV19 with TRBJ1-1; 8 bases match TRBD1. After removal of 5 bases from V and 4 bases from J, the junction contained 6 bases not matched to a gene. CDR1 is LNHDA and CDR2 is SQIVND in the germline V gene (reference sequence). This CDR3 has 14 amino acids. The CDR3 sequence is CASSSGGSSTEAFF. Here the CDR3 DNA reads TGTGCCAGTAGTTCAGGGGGCTCGAGCACTGAAGCTTTCTTT.

The J gene is TRBJ1-3, the V gene TRBV5-6, with TRBD1 matching over 8 bases. The CDR3 extends over 17 amino acids. The germline CDR1 and CDR2 sequences are SGHDT and YYEEEE. The V gene end was trimmed by 4 bases and the J gene end by 0 bases; junction bases not matched to a gene: 9. The CDR3 here is CASSPWTGQLSGNTIYF. The CDR3, as DNA: TGTGCCAGCAGCCCTTGGACAGGGCAACTCTCTGGAAACACCATATATTTT.

The J gene is TRBJ2-1, the V gene TRBV11-3; TRBD1 matches at 7 bases. The CDR3 is made up of 15 amino acids. Losses at the gene ends were 5 bases for V and 7 bases for J; bases not matched to a gene: 11. Per germline, CDR1 SGHNT and CDR2 YENEEA. CDR3 sequence reads: CASSLTGTALNEQFF. CDR3 bases: TGTGCCAGCAGCCTCACCGGGACAGCCCTGAATGAGCAGTTCTTC.

The count of this clone is one. The chain recombines TRBV20-1 with TRBJ2-7; unclear D gene. The CDR3 has 11 residues. Between the trimmed V and J ends, which lost 2 bases and 2 bases, there was a span of 4 bases. The germline gives CDR1 DFQATT, CDR2 SNEGSKA (reference sequence). This CDR3 reads CSARPAYEQYF. CDR3 coding DNA: TGCAGTGCTAGACCCGCCTACGAGCAGTACTTC.

This rearrangement joins TRBV6-4 to TRBJ2-1, with TRBD1 matching over 7 bases. The CDR3 consists of 15 residues. CDR1 is MRHNA and CDR2 is SNTAGT in the germline V gene. Trimming removed 4 bases from V and 4 bases from J; junction bases left unmatched: 7. The chain's CDR3 is CASSAELGQYNEQFF. DNA of the CDR3: TGTGCCAGCAGTGCGGAATTGGGACAGTACAATGAGCAGTTCTTC.